The subject of this entry is one T cell receptor (beta chain). The antigen it recognizes is unknown. Per-base qualities were not stored, and no clone one base away is much larger. This sample is part of a study of blood T cells in healthy people across ages (dated by TCRdb to about 2015). About the full investigation: In model experiments, template switching captured about one uniquely barcoded TCR beta cDNA molecule for every two T cells. The study measured age-related changes in TCR beta repertoire diversity using deep sequencing normalized with unique cDNA molecular identifiers. The donors were divided into four age groups: young (average approximately 15 years), middle-aged (around 41), aged (about 60) and long-lived (approximately 74). To avoid experimental bias, donors of different ages were randomly spread across the sequencing lanes. For two donors (one aged 18 to 29 and one aged 80 or older), the study analyzed two additional independent replicas of 1 million unique cDNA reads from the same blood draw. Overall study outcomes, separate from this receptor: Observed TCR beta diversity per million T cells fell roughly linearly with age, and a significant reduction was already apparent by age around 40. Because donor CMV infection status was unknown, age-related changes in expanded clonotypes were potentially confounded. Because profiling used bulk unsorted PBMCs, naive and antigen-experienced compartments could not be compared conclusively. Total diversity estimates from one million sequenced T cells were considered lower bounds and underestimates. The long-lived group showed more naive CD4+ T cells, fewer expanded clones and increased TCR diversity than the aged group, suggesting age selection. There was a strong correlation between observed TCR beta diversity and the percentage of naive T cells measured by flow cytometry.

Donors were around 37 systemically healthy Caucasian individuals from Russia aged about 6 to 100 years. Approximately 9.3 milliliters of peripheral blood were collected from each donor into EDTA-treated Vacutainer tubes. Ficoll-Paque density-gradient centrifugation was used to isolate PBMCs, with at least 6.5 million per sample. Total RNA was extracted from PBMCs with Trizol reagent, with at least 6 micrograms obtained per sample. Naive CD45RAhigh/CD27high T cell percentages were measured by flow cytometry on a PBMC aliquot from every donor. The library was produced with 5' RACE. Data came from an Illumina HiSeq 2500. A second PCR of about 6 to 11 cycles was run with a J-beta primer mix and a sample-barcoded 5' primer. A unique molecular identifier was introduced onto each TCR beta cDNA molecule by a template-switch 5' adaptor carrying 12 random nucleotides. Each sample yielded at least 2.5 million CDR3-containing paired-end reads. The Mint cDNA synthesis kit, primed by a TRBC-specific oligonucleotide, was used to synthesize first-strand cDNA from all RNA. Following uracil-DNA glycosylase treatment, a first 18-cycle PCR with universal primers M1SS and BC2_uni_R was performed on all cDNA. The authors processed their data as follows. Normalization of each sample was performed by random selection of 1 million high-quality reads, each carrying a distinct molecular identifier. Instead of being binned into consensus sequences, reads with shared molecular identifiers were discarded. MiTCR, set to a Q25 quality threshold and the strictest error-elimination algorithm, was used for CDR3 identification, clonotype clustering and error correction. A nonparametric unseen species model using Euler transformation provided a lower-bound estimate of total TCR beta diversity. TCRdb took the public reads, trimmed them with fastp at Q25, ran MiXCR for clone calling and kept in-frame beta chains. Rows merge per CDR3 protein into single entries with the most common DNA and genes. V and J calls and clone size were set by TCRdb, not the authors. This sample has around 580,000 distinct CDR3 sequences in its table, and around half of those were observed once. The top ten constitute 20% to 25% of the sample.

Reading from cysteine to phenylalanine, the CDR3 counts 14 amino acids. Of all the DNA, just the CDR3 is kept, 42 bases in frame from base 1. Sequences DFQATT (CDR1) and SNEGSKA (CDR2) are obtained from the germline V gene (reference sequence). Trimming leaves V shorter by 6 bases and J shorter by 2 bases, with the junction holding 7 bases beyond the gene matches. Sequencing was done on a sample of blood. The V gene is TRBV20-1 and the J gene is TRBJ2-3, with TRBD2 identical over 8 junction bases. This clonotype was obtained from a man older than 75 in good health. The CDR3 has the sequence CSAIGTRITDTQYF. Read as DNA, the sequence is TGCAGTGCCATCGGGACTAGGATCACAGATACGCAGTATTTT.